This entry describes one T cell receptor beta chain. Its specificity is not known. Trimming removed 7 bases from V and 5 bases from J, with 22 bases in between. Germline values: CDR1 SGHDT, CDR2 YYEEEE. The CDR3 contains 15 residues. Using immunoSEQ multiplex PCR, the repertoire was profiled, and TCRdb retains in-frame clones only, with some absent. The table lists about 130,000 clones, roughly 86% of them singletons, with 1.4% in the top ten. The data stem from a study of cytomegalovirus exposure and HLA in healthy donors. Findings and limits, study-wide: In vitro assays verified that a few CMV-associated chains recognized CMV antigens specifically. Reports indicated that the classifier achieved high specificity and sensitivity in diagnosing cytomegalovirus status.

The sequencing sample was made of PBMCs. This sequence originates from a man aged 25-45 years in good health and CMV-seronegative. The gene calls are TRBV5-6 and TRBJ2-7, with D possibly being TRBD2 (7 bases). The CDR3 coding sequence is TGTGCCAGCTCGAGGGGGGGAGCGGGTTACCACGAGCAGTACTTC. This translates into CASSRGGAGYHEQYF.